This TCR beta chain comes out of a study of post-analysis software for immune sequencing data. This clonotype was counted a few times. No antigen is known for it. Each TCR beta cDNA library carried unique molecular identifiers. TCRdb re-derived calls from the PCR reads in MiXCR, one entry per CDR3 protein. The sample has roughly 170,000 distinct CDR3 sequences; 30% are singletons. Findings and limits, study-wide: TRBV5-6, TRBV5-1 and TRBV20-1 belonged to a set of roughly 5 TRBV segments that were more frequent in patients than controls.

V shed 11 bases and J shed 3 bases, with 20 bases lying between them. The CDR3 spans 14 residues. Germline V gene sequence: CDR1 MNHEY, CDR2 SMNVEV (reference sequence). The TCR sequence derives from a girl aged 5 to 17 with multiple sclerosis. This rearrangement joins TRBV27 to TRBJ2-7, with D hard to call. Sequencing was performed on blood. The CDR3 region is CASAVIGYLYEQYF. The CDR3 nucleotides are TGTGCCTCAGCAGTTATAGGGTACCTCTACGAGCAGTACTTC.